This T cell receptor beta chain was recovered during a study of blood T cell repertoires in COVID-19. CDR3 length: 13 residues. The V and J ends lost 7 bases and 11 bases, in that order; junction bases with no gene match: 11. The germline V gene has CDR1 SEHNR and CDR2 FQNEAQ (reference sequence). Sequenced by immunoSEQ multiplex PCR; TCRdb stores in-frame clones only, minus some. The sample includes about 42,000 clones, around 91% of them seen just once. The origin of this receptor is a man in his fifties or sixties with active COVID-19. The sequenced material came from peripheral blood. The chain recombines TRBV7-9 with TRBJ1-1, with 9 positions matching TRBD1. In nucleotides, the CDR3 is TGTGCCAGCACCACGGGAGGACAGGGGAGGGCTTTCTTT. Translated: CASTTGGQGRAFF.